Sequencing of this T cell receptor beta chain was carried out in a study of tumor-infiltrating lymphocytes in primary liver carcinoma. The overall study: Tumors were stage T1-T3 N0M0, 4.2 to 10 cm across.

CDR3 size: 15 residues. Looked up from germline, CDR1 is MDHEN and CDR2 is SYDVKM. Trimming removed 2 bases from V and 6 bases from J, with 14 bases in between. Researchers generated TCR beta cDNA from about 500 ng of total RNA, relying on a constant-region primer. Three-round nested multiplex PCR performed with slightly modified ARM-PCR produced the TCR beta libraries. A C-beta reverse primer and TRBV1-TRBV30 forward primers served in each of the first two PCR rounds, at 10 cycles apiece. MiXCR was run by TCRdb on the multiplex PCR reads, yielding one entry per CDR3 protein. The sample includes about 44,000 distinct CDR3 sequences, around 80% of them seen just once. The tissue used was unsorted bulk material of about 19-31 mg. RNA and DNA were co-extracted from it with the AllPrep DNA/RNA mini kit. These patients lived with chronic HBV infection and had never been treated. Broader study findings: Tumors had a top-250-clone fraction that was significantly higher than blood (p = 0.039). Between tumor regions, pairs overlapped more than tumor-adjacent and tumor-blood pairs did.

This clonotype was recorded many times. Its antigen remains unidentified. This chain joins TRBV28 and TRBJ2-1; D not resolved. The sample consisted of tumor-adjacent normal liver tissue. The origin of this receptor is a woman younger than 45 with primary liver carcinoma and hepatitis B virus infection. The CDR3 DNA sequence: TGTGCCAGCAGTTTAAGGGCAGAAAACCCCAATGAGCAGTTCTTC. Its translation: CASSLRAENPNEQFF.